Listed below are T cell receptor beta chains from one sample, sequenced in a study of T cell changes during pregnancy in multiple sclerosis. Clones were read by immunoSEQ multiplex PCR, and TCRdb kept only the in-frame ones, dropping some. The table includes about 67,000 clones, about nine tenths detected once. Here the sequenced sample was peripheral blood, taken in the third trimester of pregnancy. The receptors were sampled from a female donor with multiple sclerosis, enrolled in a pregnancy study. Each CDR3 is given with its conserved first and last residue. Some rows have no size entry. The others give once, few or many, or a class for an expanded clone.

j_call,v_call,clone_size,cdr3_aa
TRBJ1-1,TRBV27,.,CASSSGQGPTEAFF
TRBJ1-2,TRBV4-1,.,CASSQDRGRGTYGYTF
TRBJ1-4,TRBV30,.,CTMDRGNEKLFF
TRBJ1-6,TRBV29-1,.,CSVRTDYNSPLHF
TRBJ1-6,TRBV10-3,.,CAIRGQGSPYNSPLHF
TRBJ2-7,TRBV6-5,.,CASSSPQGSRDEQYF
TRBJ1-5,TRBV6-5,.,CASSPTGGTHQPQHF
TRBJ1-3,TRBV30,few,CAWSGQGSWSTIYF
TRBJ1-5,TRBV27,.,CASSRDYSNQPQHF
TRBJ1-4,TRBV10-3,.,CAIRQGVNEKLFF
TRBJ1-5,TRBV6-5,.,CASSYSGGASNQPQHF
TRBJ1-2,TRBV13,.,CASSSGLNYGYTF
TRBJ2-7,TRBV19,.,CASKPGQGTGYEQYF
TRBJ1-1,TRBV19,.,CASSLDRDTEAFF
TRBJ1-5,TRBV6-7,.,CASSRDRVAWVDGRQPQHF
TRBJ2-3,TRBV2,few,CASRIGTGGGDTQYF
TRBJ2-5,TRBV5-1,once,CASESGRGSETQYF
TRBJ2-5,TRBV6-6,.,CASSYSGGEKTQYF
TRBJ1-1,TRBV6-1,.,CASSETGRQGDKAFF
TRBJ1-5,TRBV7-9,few,CASSRAKGMGNQPQHF
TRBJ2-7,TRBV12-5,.,CASGLEGTGFYEQYF
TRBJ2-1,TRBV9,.,CASSVDGGNYNEQFF
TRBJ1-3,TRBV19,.,CASSTSGGSGNTIYF
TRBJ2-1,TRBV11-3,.,CASSVGLAGTNEQFF
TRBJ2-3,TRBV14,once,CASSQVTQGLGQYF
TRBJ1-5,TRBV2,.,CASRETGYSNQPQHF